This is a list of T cell receptor beta chains from one sample in a study of blood T cell repertoires in COVID-19. Measured with immunoSEQ multiplex PCR; TCRdb has only the in-frame clones, and not every one. The sample lists around 340,000 clones; less than 90% were seen once. What was sequenced was peripheral blood. These receptor sequences come from a woman aged 60-70 years with COVID-19, enrolled during active disease. CDR3s include the opening cysteine and the closing phenylalanine or tryptophan. Fields, in order: D gene, V gene, clone size, J gene, CDR3 protein, CDR3 DNA. A D gene is named only where the DNA matches it firmly. Rows may omit the clone size; those that give it use once, few, many or a size class.

.	TRBV9	.	TRBJ2-5	CASSVGAGVGETQYF	TGTGCCAGCAGCGTAGGGGCAGGGGTAGGGGAGACCCAGTACTTC
.	TRBV7-2	.	TRBJ2-1	CASSSRGEQFF	TGTGCCAGCAGCTCCCGAGGTGAGCAGTTCTTC
TRBD1	TRBV29-1	.	TRBJ2-3	CSVMGQGAADTQYF	TGCAGCGTTATGGGACAGGGTGCCGCAGATACGCAGTATTTT
.	TRBV5-6	.	TRBJ2-1	CASSLPPVSEQFF	TGTGCCAGCAGCTTGCCCCCAGTATCTGAGCAGTTCTTC
TRBD1	TRBV4-1	.	TRBJ1-4	CASSPGTGFGEKLFF	TGCGCCAGCAGCCCCGGGACAGGGTTTGGCGAAAAACTGTTTTTT
TRBD1	TRBV6-5	.	TRBJ1-6	CASRKDRVGSPLHF	TGTGCCAGCAGGAAGGACAGGGTCGGCTCACCCCTCCACTTT
.	TRBV5-1	once	TRBJ1-4	CASSPPGLAGEKLFF	TGCGCCAGCAGCCCCCCGGGCCTGGCGGGAGAAAAACTGTTTTTT
TRBD2	TRBV27	.	TRBJ2-7	CASREGGYPYEQYF	TGTGCCAGCCGGGAGGGGGGTTACCCCTACGAGCAGTACTTC
TRBD1	TRBV7-9	once	TRBJ2-7	CASSLGQGIDEQYF	TGTGCCAGCAGCTTAGGACAGGGGATCGACGAGCAGTACTTC
.	TRBV7-2	.	TRBJ1-6	CASSLNSYNSPLHF	TGTGCCAGCAGCTTAAACAGCTATAATTCACCCCTCCACTTT
.	TRBV3-1/TRBV3-2	once	TRBJ2-3	CASSDDSADTQYF	TGTGCCAGCAGCGACGACTCGGCAGATACGCAGTATTTT
TRBD2	TRBV15	.	TRBJ2-1	CATSGLTGTSYNEQFF	TGTGCCACCAGCGGGTTAACCGGGACTAGCTACAATGAGCAGTTCTTC
TRBD1	TRBV2	.	TRBJ1-2	CASSLGQAPFYGYTF	TGTGCCAGCAGCTTGGGACAGGCGCCTTTTTATGGCTACACCTTC
TRBD1	TRBV7-9	few	TRBJ2-3	CASSRGQGYTDTQYF	TGTGCCAGCAGCCGGGGACAGGGCTACACAGATACGCAGTATTTT
.	TRBV11-2	.	TRBJ2-3	CASKINSGTDTQYF	TGTGCCAGCAAAATCAATTCGGGCACAGATACGCAGTATTTT
TRBD1	TRBV29-1	.	TRBJ1-2	CSERDRENYGYTF	TGCAGCGAACGGGACAGGGAGAACTATGGCTACACCTTC
.	TRBV6-5	.	TRBJ2-7	CASRKTAGSYEQYF	TGTGCCAGCAGAAAGACAGCGGGTTCCTACGAGCAGTACTTC
.	TRBV25-1	.	TRBJ1-1	CASSEFGQTEAFF	TGTGCCAGCAGTGAATTTGGGCAGACTGAAGCTTTCTTT